The sequence of this T cell receptor (beta chain) was determined in a study of beta chain features in type 1 diabetes. About the research overall: Age and gender were similar between patients and healthy donors, as were cell yields.

One heparinised draw, averaging around 120 mL, was taken per donor. V was pared by 4 bases and J by 2 bases, with 8 bases between. The CDR3 sequence is 13 residues long. Looked up from germline, CDR1 is KGHSH and CDR2 is LQKENI. Study outcomes and limitations: Type 1 diabetes patients had moderately but significantly shorter TCRB CDR3s in all four CD4+ subsets.

TCRB transcripts that were expressed got sequenced, as all of the isolated RNA had been reverse transcribed. Sequenced by immunoSEQ multiplex PCR; TCRdb stores in-frame clones only, minus some. The sample lists 600,000 or so clones; roughly 13% were seen once. Regarding this clone: The antigen remains undetermined.

This TCR was sampled from a man aged 18-30 years with type 1 diabetes. The V and J genes are TRBV18 and TRBJ2-5; D gene unclear. The specimen sequenced was naive CD4+ T cells from blood. In nucleotides, the CDR3 is TGTGCCAGCTCACAGGGTCGTCAAGAGACCCAGTACTTC. It translates to CASSQGRQETQYF.